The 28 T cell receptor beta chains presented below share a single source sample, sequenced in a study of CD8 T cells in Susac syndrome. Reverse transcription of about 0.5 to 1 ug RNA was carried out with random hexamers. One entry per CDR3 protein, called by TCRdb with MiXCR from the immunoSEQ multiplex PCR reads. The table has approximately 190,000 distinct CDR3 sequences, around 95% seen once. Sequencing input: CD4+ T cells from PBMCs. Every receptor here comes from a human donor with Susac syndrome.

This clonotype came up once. CDR3 sequence: CASRQGIQPQHF. The DNA for the CDR3 is TGTGCCAGCAGACAGGGGATTCAGCCCCAGCATTTT. V is TRBV28 and J is TRBJ1-5, with TRBD1 matching over 7 bases. V lost 6 bases, J lost 6 bases, and 2 bases stayed unmatched. CDR1 is MDHEN and CDR2 is SYDVKM in the germline V gene. This CDR3 is 12 amino acids long. The variable domain in full, completed from reference TRBV28 and TRBJ1-5, reads DVKVTQSSRYLVKRTGEKVFLECVQDMDHENMFWYRQDPGLGLRLIYFSYDVKMKEKGDIPEGYSVSREKKERFSLILESASTNQTSMYLCASRQGIQPQHFGDGTRLSIL.

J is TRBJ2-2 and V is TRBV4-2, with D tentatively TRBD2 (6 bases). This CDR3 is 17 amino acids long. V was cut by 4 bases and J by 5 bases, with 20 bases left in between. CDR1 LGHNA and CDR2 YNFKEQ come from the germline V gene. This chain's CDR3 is CASSPVGGGAITGELFF. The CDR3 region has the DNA TGTGCCAGCAGCCCCGTGGGTGGCGGGGCGATTACCGGGGAGCTGTTTTTT.

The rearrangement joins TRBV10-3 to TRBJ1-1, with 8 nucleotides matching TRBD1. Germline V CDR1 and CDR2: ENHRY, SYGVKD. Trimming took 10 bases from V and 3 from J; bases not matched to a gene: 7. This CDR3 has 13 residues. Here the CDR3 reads CATAGGEDTEAFF. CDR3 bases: TGTGCCACCGCAGGGGGCGAGGACACTGAAGCTTTCTTT.

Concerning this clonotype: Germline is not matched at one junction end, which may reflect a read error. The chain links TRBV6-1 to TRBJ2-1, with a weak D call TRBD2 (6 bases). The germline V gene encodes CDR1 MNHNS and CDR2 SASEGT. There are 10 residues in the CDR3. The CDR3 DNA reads TGTGCCAGCAGTCTAGCGTTACTGATCTTC. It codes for CASSLALLIF.

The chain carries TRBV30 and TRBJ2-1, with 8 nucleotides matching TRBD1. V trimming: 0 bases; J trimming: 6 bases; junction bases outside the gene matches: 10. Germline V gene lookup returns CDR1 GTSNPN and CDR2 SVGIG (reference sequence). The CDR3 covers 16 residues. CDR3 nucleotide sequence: TGTGCCTGGAGTGTTTACAGGACAGGGTTGGGCAATGAGCAGTTCTTC. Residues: CAWSVYRTGLGNEQFF. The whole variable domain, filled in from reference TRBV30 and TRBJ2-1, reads SQTIHQWPATLVQPVGSPLSLECTVEGTSNPNLYWYRQAAGRGLQLLFYSVGIGQISSEVPQNLSASRPQDRQFILSSKKLLLSDSGFYLCAWSVYRTGLGNEQFFGPGTRLTVL.

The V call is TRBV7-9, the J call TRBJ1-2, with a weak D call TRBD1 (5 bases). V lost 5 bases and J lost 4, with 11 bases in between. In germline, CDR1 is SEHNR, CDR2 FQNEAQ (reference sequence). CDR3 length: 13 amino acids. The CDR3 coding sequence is TGTGCCAGCAGCAACAGGAGGGGCTATGGCTACACCTTC. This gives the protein CASSNRRGYGYTF.

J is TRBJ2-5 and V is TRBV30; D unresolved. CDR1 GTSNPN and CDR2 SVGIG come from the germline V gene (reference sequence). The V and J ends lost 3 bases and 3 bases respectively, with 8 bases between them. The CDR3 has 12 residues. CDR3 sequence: CAWSQVKETQYF. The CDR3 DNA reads TGTGCCTGGAGCCAGGTTAAAGAGACCCAGTACTTC.

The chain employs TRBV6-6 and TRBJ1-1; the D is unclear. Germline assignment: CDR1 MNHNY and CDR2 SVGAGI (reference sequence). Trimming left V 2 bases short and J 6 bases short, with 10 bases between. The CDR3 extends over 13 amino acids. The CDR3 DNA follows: TGTGCCAGCAGTTACGGTCATCCAGCTGAAGCTTTCTTT. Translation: CASSYGHPAEAFF.

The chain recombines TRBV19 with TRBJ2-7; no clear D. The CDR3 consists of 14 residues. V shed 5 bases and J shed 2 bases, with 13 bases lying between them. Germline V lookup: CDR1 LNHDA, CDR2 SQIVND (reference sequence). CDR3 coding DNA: TGTGCCAGTAGTCTTCGAGACGGAACCTACGAGCAGTACTTC. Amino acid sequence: CASSLRDGTYEQYF. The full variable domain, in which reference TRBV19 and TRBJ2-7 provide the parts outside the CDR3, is DGGITQSPKYLFRKEGQNVTLSCEQNLNHDAMYWYRQDPGQGLRLIYYSQIVNDFQKGDIAEGYSVSREKKESFPLTVTSAQKNPTAFYLCASSLRDGTYEQYFGPGTRLTVT.

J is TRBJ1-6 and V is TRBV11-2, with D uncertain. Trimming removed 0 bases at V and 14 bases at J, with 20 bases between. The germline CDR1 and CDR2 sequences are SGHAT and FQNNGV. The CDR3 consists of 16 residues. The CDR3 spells CASSLDFRAVARTLHF. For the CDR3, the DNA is TGTGCCAGCAGCTTAGATTTCCGCGCAGTAGCTCGGACCCTCCACTTT.

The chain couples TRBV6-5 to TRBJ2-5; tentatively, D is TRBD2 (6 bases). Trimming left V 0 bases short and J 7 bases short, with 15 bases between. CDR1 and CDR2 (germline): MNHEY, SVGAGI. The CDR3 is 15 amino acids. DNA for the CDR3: TGTGCCAGCAGTTACTCGACTGGGACTCCGGGGACCCAGTACTTC. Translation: CASSYSTGTPGTQYF.

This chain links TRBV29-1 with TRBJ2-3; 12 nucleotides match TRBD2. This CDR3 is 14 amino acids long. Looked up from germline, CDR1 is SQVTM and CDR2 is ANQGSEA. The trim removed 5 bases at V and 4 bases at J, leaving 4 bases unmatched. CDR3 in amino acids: CSVPSGGAADTQYF. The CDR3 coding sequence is TGCAGCGTTCCTAGCGGGGGGGCGGCAGATACGCAGTATTTT.

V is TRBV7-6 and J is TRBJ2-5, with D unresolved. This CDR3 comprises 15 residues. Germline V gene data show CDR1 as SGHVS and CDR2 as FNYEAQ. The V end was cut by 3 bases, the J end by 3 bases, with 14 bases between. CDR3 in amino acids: CASSFVRSREETQYF. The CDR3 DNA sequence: TGTGCCAGCAGCTTTGTACGGTCACGAGAAGAGACCCAGTACTTC.

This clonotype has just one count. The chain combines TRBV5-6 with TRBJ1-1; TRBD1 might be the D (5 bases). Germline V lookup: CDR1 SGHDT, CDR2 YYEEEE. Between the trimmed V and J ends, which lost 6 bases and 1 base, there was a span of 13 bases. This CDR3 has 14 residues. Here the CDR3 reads CASKGGTANTEAFF. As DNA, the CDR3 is TGTGCCAGCAAGGGAGGGACGGCGAACACTGAAGCTTTCTTT.

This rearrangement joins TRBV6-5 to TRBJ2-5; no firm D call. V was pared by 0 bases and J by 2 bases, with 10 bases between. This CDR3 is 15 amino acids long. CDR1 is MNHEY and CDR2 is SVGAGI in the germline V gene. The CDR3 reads CASSYSGQKQETQYF. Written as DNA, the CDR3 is TGTGCCAGCAGTTACTCGGGTCAGAAACAAGAGACCCAGTACTTC.

The CDR3 DNA reads as TGTGCCAGCAGCTATGGGGGACAGCATGGCACAGATACGCAGTATTTT. This gives the protein CASSYGGQHGTDTQYF. The chain joins TRBV11-1 to TRBJ2-3; TRBD1 agrees at 7 bases. Trimming took 4 bases from V and 1 from J; bases not matched to a gene: 8. This CDR3 has 16 amino acids. CDR1 and CDR2 (germline): SGHAT, FQDESV (reference sequence).

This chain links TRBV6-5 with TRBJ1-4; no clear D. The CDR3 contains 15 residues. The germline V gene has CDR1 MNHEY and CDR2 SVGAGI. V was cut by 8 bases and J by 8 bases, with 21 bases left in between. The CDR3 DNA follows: TGTGCCAGCTCCCGGGTATTAGGCCGAGGAGAAAAACTGTTTTTT. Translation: CASSRVLGRGEKLFF.

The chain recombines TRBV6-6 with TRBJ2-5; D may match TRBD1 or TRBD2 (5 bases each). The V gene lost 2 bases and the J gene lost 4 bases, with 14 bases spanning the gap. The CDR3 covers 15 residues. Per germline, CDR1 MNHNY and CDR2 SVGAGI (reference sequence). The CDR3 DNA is TGTGCCAGCAGTTACGGTGGGGGATCAAGAGAGACCCAGTACTTC. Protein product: CASSYGGGSRETQYF.

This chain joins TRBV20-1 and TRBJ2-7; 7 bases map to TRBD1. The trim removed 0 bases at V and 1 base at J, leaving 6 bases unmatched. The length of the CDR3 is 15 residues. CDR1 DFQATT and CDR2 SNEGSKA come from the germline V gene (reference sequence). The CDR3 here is CSARDLSGGSYEQYF. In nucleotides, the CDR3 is TGCAGTGCTAGAGATCTGTCAGGGGGATCCTACGAGCAGTACTTC.

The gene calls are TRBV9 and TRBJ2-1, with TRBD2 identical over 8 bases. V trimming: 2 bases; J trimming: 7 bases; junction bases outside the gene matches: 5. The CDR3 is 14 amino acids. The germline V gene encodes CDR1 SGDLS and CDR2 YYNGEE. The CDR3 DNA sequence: TGTGCCAGCAGCGTGGTCGGGGGGGCGAATGAGCAGTTCTTC. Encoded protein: CASSVVGGANEQFF.

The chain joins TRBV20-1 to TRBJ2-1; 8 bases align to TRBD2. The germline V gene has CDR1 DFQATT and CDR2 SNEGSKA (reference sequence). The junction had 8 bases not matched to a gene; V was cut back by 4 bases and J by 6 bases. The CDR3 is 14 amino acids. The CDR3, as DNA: TGCAGTGCTATCCTCCCGGGGGGGGGCAATGAGCAGTTCTTC. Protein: CSAILPGGGNEQFF.

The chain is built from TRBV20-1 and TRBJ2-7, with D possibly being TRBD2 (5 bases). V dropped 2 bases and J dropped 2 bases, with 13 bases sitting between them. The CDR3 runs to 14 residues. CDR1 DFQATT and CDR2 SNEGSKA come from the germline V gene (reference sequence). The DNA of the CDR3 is TGCAGTGCTAGACGGGGAAGGAGGACCTACGAGCAGTACTTC. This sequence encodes CSARRGRRTYEQYF.

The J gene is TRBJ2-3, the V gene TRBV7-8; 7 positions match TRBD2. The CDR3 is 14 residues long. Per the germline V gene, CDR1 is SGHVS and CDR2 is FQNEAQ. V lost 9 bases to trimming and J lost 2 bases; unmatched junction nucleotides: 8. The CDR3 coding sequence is TGTGCCAGTGATAGCGGGCGGTTCACAGATACGCAGTATTTT. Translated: CASDSGRFTDTQYF.

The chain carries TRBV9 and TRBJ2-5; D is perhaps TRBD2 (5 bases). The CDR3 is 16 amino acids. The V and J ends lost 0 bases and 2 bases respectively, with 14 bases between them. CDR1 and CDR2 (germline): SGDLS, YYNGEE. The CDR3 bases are TGTGCCAGCAGCGTAGCTACGAGGGCCAGGCAAGAGACCCAGTACTTC. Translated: CASSVATRARQETQYF.

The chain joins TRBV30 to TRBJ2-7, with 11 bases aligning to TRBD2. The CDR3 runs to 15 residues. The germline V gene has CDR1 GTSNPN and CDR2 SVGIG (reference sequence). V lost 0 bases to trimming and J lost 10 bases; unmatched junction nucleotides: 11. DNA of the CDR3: TGTGCCTGGAGTGTGTCTAGCGGGGGGCTCTACGCACAGTACTTC. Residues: CAWSVSSGGLYAQYF.

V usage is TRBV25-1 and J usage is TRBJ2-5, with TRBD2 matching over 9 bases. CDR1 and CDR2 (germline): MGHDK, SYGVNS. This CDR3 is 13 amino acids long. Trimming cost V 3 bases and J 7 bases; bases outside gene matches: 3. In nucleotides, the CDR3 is TGTGCCAGCAGTGAGAGGCGGGGGGGGACCCAGTACTTC. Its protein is CASSERRGGTQYF.

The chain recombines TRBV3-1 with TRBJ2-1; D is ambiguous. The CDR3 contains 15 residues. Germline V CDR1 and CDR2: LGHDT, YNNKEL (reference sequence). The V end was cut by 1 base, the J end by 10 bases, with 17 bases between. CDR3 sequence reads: CASSQGVTQVREQFF. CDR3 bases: TGTGCCAGCAGCCAAGGGGTGACACAAGTAAGGGAGCAGTTCTTC.

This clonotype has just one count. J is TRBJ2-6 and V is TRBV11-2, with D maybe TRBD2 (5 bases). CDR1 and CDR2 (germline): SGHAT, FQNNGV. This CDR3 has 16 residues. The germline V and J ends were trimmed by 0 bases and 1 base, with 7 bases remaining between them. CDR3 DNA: TGTGCCAGCAGCTTAGAGGGCGGGTCTGGGGCCAACGTCCTGACTTTC. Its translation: CASSLEGGSGANVLTF.